One and the same sample provided the 27 T cell receptor beta chains below, sequenced in a study of response to subunit inactivated influenza vaccine. TCRdb fed the RT-PCR reads into MiXCR, producing one record per CDR3 protein. The sample holds hundreds of thousands of distinct CDR3 sequences; approximately 15% are singletons and the top ten take 6.5% to 8.5%. The material sequenced was PBMCs from blood, taken about 14 days before vaccination. Every receptor here comes from a man between 45 and 60 years old who received an inactivated influenza vaccine.

This clonotype showed up just a few times. This chain joins TRBV6-5 and TRBJ2-3, with 9 nucleotides matching TRBD2. The trim removed 1 base at V and 2 bases at J, leaving 4 bases unmatched. Germline V lookup: CDR1 MNHEY, CDR2 SVGAGI. The CDR3 extends over 16 amino acids. The CDR3 coding sequence is TGTGCCAGCAGTTACTGGGCTAGCGGGAACACAGATACGCAGTATTTT. Protein product: CASSYWASGNTDTQYF.

Only a few counts were recorded for this clonotype. This chain's CDR3 is CASRASPWVTPSTDTQYF. The CDR3 region has the DNA TGTGCCAGCAGAGCATCCCCTTGGGTCACCCCTAGCACAGATACGCAGTATTTT. The J gene is TRBJ2-3, the V gene TRBV28; D gene uncertain. The CDR3 sequence is 18 residues long. With 6 bases removed from V and 0 bases from J, the gap between germline ends came to 22 bases. Germline lookup yields CDR1 MDHEN and CDR2 SYDVKM.

The chain carries TRBV5-6 and TRBJ2-1, with 7 bases that match TRBD1. CDR1 is SGHDT and CDR2 is YYEEEE in the germline V gene. V trimming: 1 base; J trimming: 6 bases; junction bases outside the gene matches: 7. The CDR3 length is 15 residues. CDR3 region: CASSLKGRGLNEQFF. CDR3 nucleotide sequence: TGTGCCAGCAGCTTGAAAGGTAGGGGGCTCAATGAGCAGTTCTTC.

This chain connects TRBV3-1 to TRBJ2-7; D gene uncertain. The V and J ends lost 0 bases and 5 bases respectively, with 11 bases between them. This CDR3 has 14 amino acids. Germline CDR1 reads LGHDT; CDR2 reads YNNKEL (reference sequence). CDR3 sequence (DNA): TGTGCCAGCAGCCAAGATGTAGGGCCCGACGAGCAGTACTTC. Protein: CASSQDVGPDEQYF.

The V call is TRBV6-1, the J call TRBJ2-3; D gene uncertain. Germline CDR1 MNHNS, CDR2 SASEGT. This CDR3 comprises 15 residues. Trimming took 7 bases from V and 0 from J, leaving 14 bases between them. The CDR3 loop is CASTPADTSTDTQYF. In DNA form, the CDR3 reads TGTGCCAGCACCCCAGCAGACACCAGCACAGATACGCAGTATTTT.

This clonotype was seen ten or more times. This chain connects TRBV4-1 to TRBJ2-7; 10 nucleotides agree with TRBD2. With 3 bases clipped from V and 5 bases from J, the junction kept 13 bases outside the gene matches. The CDR3 length is 17 residues. The V gene's germline CDR1 is MGHRA and CDR2 YSYEKL. CDR3: CASSQGMMKREGNEQYF. In DNA form, the CDR3 reads TGCGCCAGCAGCCAGGGCATGATGAAGCGGGAGGGGAACGAGCAGTACTTC.

The chain uses TRBV29-1 and TRBJ1-2, with a weak D call TRBD1 (6 bases). The CDR3 covers 13 residues. CDR1 and CDR2 from the germline V gene are SQVTM and ANQGSEA. The V gene lost 7 bases and the J gene lost 7 bases, with 19 bases spanning the gap. The CDR3, as DNA: TGCAGCGCCGTGTGGGGGGCCAAGGGTGGCTACACCTTC. Its translation: CSAVWGAKGGYTF.

This clonotype showed up just a few times. V usage is TRBV11-2 and J usage is TRBJ2-1; D gene ambiguous. V dropped 3 bases and J dropped 3 bases, with 24 bases sitting between them. Germline assignment: CDR1 SGHAT and CDR2 FQNNGV. The CDR3 has 19 amino acids. The CDR3 DNA is TGTGCCAGCAGCTTTACAAGGACCCACAAGGGAACCAACTACAATGAGCAGTTCTTC. This gives the protein CASSFTRTHKGTNYNEQFF.

This chain joins TRBV12-3 or TRBV12-4 and TRBJ2-1; D unclear. V was cut by 8 bases and J by 13 bases, with 21 bases left in between. There are 13 residues in the CDR3. CDR3 bases: TGTGCCAGCGGATTCCCAACCGGGCATCAACAGTTCTTC. Translated, it gives CASGFPTGHQQFF.

This clonotype was detected only a few times. This chain joins TRBV7-8 and TRBJ1-2; D call uncertain. Germline-derived CDR1 and CDR2 are SGHVS and FQNEAQ. V lost 2 bases and J 3 bases, leaving 7 bases between the germline ends. This CDR3 comprises 13 residues. The CDR3, as DNA: TGTGCCAGCAGCTTAACCAAGTACTATGGCTACACCTTC. It translates to CASSLTKYYGYTF.

This clonotype turned up a few times. The CDR3 nucleotides read TGCGCCAGCAGCCAAGATTCGGGACTAAGGGTGGGCGAGCAGTACTTC. Protein product: CASSQDSGLRVGEQYF. This chain joins TRBV4-1 and TRBJ2-7; TRBD2 matches at 7 bases. The length of the CDR3 is 16 residues. Germline V gene sequence: CDR1 MGHRA, CDR2 YSYEKL. V was pared by 0 bases and J by 6 bases, with 11 bases of the junction left unmatched.

This clonotype was seen a few times. The chain links TRBV5-1 to TRBJ1-2; D is possibly TRBD1 (6 bases). The CDR3 runs to 17 residues. Between the trimmed V and J ends, which lost 3 bases and 3 bases, there was a span of 21 bases. Per the germline V gene, CDR1 is SGHRS and CDR2 is YFSETQ. Written as DNA, the CDR3 is TGCGCCAGCAGCTGGGGCCCGGCAGGGGAGGGGGACTATGGCTACACCTTC. Its translation: CASSWGPAGEGDYGYTF.

V gene TRBV4-3 combines with J gene TRBJ2-1, with D perhaps TRBD2 (5 bases). This CDR3 is 13 amino acids long. Germline V gene sequence: CDR1 LGHNA, CDR2 YSLEER. Trimming took off 0 bases at V and 8 bases at J, with 8 bases between the two ends. CDR3 bases: TGCGCCAGCAGCCAAGATGAGGGTTATGAGCAGTTCTTC. Residues: CASSQDEGYEQFF.

The genes are TRBV19 and TRBJ1-1, with D maybe TRBD1 (5 bases). Germline CDR1 is LNHDA and CDR2 is SQIVND (reference sequence). The CDR3 contains 14 residues. V lost 0 bases to trimming and J lost 6 bases, with 11 bases between them. The chain's CDR3 is CASSIDPGLSEAFF. As DNA, the CDR3 is TGTGCCAGTAGTATAGATCCAGGGTTGTCTGAAGCTTTCTTT.

This chain links TRBV9 with TRBJ2-1, with a tentative D call TRBD2 (5 bases). CDR3 size: 13 residues. V lost 3 bases and J lost 9, with 13 bases in between. Per germline, CDR1 SGDLS and CDR2 YYNGEE. CDR3: CASSGGLPTEQFF. CDR3 DNA sequence: TGTGCCAGCAGCGGTGGACTCCCAACTGAGCAGTTCTTC.

This clonotype was seen only a few times. The V and J genes are TRBV5-1 and TRBJ2-3, with 9 bases that match TRBD2. The CDR3 spans 17 residues. With V trimmed by 3 bases and J by 4 bases, 12 bases remained unmatched. Germline assignment: CDR1 SGHRS and CDR2 YFSETQ. CDR3 bases: TGCGCCAGCAGCTCGGGCCTTAGCGGGAGAAGCCCAGATACGCAGTATTTT. It specifies CASSSGLSGRSPDTQYF.

This clonotype was seen more than once but under ten times. The rearrangement uses TRBV4-3 and TRBJ2-5; a possible D gene is TRBD2 (5 bases). The ends were cut back, 1 base at V and 7 bases at J, with 10 bases in the middle. CDR1 LGHNA and CDR2 YSLEER come from the germline V gene. The CDR3 is 13 amino acids. DNA of the CDR3: TGCGCCAGCAGCCAAGCGGGGTGGAGGACCCAGTACTTC. Its translation: CASSQAGWRTQYF.

This clonotype was seen only a few times. The CDR3 DNA is TGTGCCAGCAGCCAAGAGCTTTGGGGTGCTGCAAAGAACACTGAAGCTTTCTTT. This sequence encodes CASSQELWGAAKNTEAFF. The V and J genes are TRBV14 and TRBJ1-1; no definite D call. The CDR3 extends over 18 amino acids. Germline V gene sequence: CDR1 SGHDN, CDR2 FVKESK. Trimming cost V 0 bases and J 1 base, with 18 bases left between them. Complete variable domain (other parts from reference TRBV14 and TRBJ1-1): EAGVTQFPSHSVIEKGQTVTLRCDPISGHDNLYWYRRVMGKEIKFLLHFVKESKQDESGMPNNRFLAERTGGTYSTLKVQPAELEDSGVYFCASSQELWGAAKNTEAFFGQGTRLTVV.

V and J are TRBV24-1 and TRBJ2-1, with D maybe TRBD2 (5 bases). With 4 bases removed from V and 4 bases from J, the gap between germline ends came to 7 bases. This CDR3 comprises 13 residues. Germline CDR1 is KGHDR and CDR2 is SFDVKD. In DNA form, the CDR3 reads TGTGCCACCAGTGAAGGACTGTACAATGAGCAGTTCTTC. This sequence encodes CATSEGLYNEQFF.

This clonotype was detected many times. J is TRBJ2-1 and V is TRBV4-1; no firm D call. Trimming cost V 1 base and J 0 bases, with 16 bases left between them. Germline CDR1 and CDR2: MGHRA and YSYEKL. This CDR3 region has 18 residues. The CDR3 is CASSQGMIGSSSYNEQFF. CDR3 DNA sequence: TGCGCCAGCAGCCAAGGAATGATCGGGTCGAGCTCCTACAATGAGCAGTTCTTC.

The rearrangement uses TRBV20-1 and TRBJ1-5, with a weak D call TRBD1 (6 bases). Trimming removed 8 bases from V and 5 bases from J, with 13 bases in between. CDR3 length: 12 amino acids. Germline values: CDR1 DFQATT, CDR2 SNEGSKA (reference sequence). CDR3 loop: CSQQTGDQPQHF. The CDR3 nucleotides are TGCAGTCAACAGACAGGTGATCAGCCCCAGCATTTT.

The genes are TRBV28 and TRBJ2-7, with TRBD2 identical over 8 bases. The CDR3 loop spans 17 amino acids. Per germline, CDR1 MDHEN and CDR2 SYDVKM. Trimming took 4 bases from V and 6 from J; bases not matched to a gene: 17. The CDR3 spells CASSYKGRGLVTPEQYF. CDR3 coding DNA: TGTGCCAGCAGTTACAAAGGGAGGGGACTAGTCACTCCCGAGCAGTACTTC.

The chain has TRBV18 and TRBJ2-2, with a possible D match to TRBD2 (6 bases). CDR3 size: 16 residues. CDR1 is KGHSH and CDR2 is LQKENI in the germline V gene. V lost 4 bases to trimming and J lost 0 bases, with 12 bases between them. CDR3: CASSRTLAANTGELFF. The CDR3 DNA reads TGTGCCAGCTCACGCACCTTAGCGGCGAACACCGGGGAGCTGTTTTTT.

This chain joins TRBV29-1 and TRBJ2-2, with TRBD1 identical over 7 bases. J gave up 5 bases and V 3 bases, and 6 bases lay outside the gene matches. The CDR3 runs to 14 residues. Germline loops: CDR1 SQVTM, CDR2 ANQGSEA. As DNA, the CDR3 is TGCAGCGTTGAGCGACAGGGCGGGACCGGGGAGCTGTTTTTT. As protein: CSVERQGGTGELFF.

This clonotype showed up just a few times. The V and J genes are TRBV3-1 and TRBJ2-1; 10 nucleotides agree with TRBD2. CDR1 is LGHDT, CDR2 YNNKEL, per germline (reference sequence). This CDR3 region has 15 residues. Trimming took 5 bases from V and 2 from J; bases not matched to a gene: 3. The CDR3 sequence: CASSALAGAYNEQFF. CDR3 coding DNA: TGTGCCAGCAGCGCGCTAGCGGGAGCCTACAATGAGCAGTTCTTC.

This clonotype has more than one count but fewer than ten. The chain uses TRBV4-2 and TRBJ2-2, with a weak D call TRBD2 (6 bases). Germline CDR1 reads LGHNA; CDR2 reads YNFKEQ. Trimming left V 0 bases short and J 3 bases short, with 14 bases between. The CDR3 is 17 amino acids. This CDR3 reads CASSQDVGGGDTGELFF. The CDR3 nucleotides are TGTGCCAGCAGCCAAGATGTGGGGGGTGGGGACACCGGGGAGCTGTTTTTT.

The chain joins TRBV29-1 to TRBJ2-7; TRBD1 matches 9 bases. Trimming took 3 bases from V and 6 from J; bases not matched to a gene: 0. The CDR3 is 11 residues long. The V gene's germline CDR1 is SQVTM and CDR2 ANQGSEA. DNA for the CDR3: TGCAGCGTTGAGACAGGGGGCGAGCAGTACTTC. Protein: CSVETGGEQYF.